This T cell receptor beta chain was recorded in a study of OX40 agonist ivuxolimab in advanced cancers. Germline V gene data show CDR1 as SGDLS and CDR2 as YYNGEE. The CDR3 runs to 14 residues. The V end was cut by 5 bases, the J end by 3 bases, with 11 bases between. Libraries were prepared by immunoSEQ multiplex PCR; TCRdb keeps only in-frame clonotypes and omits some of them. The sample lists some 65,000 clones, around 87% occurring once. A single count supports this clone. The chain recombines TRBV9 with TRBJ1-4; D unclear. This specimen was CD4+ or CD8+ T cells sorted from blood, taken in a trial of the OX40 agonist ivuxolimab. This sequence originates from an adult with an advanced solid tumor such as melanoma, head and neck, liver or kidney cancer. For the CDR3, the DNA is TGTGCCAGCAGTGCCGGGGTTTCTAATGAAAAACTGTTTTTT. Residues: CASSAGVSNEKLFF.